The source of this T cell receptor beta chain is a study of beta chain features in type 1 diabetes. Study outcomes and limitations: In every one of the four CD4+ subsets, TCRB CDR3s were moderately but significantly shorter in Type 1 diabetes patients.

Concerning this clone itself: The target antigen is unknown.

Of the isolated RNA, all was reverse transcribed, and so the sequenced material was expressed TCRB transcripts. Generated by immunoSEQ multiplex PCR, the TCRdb table keeps only in-frame clones and is missing some. Counted here are roughly 330,000 clones, 13% occurring once; the ten biggest clones make up 0.013% to 0.015%. Germline values: CDR1 MDHEN, CDR2 SYDVKM. The CDR3 is 13 residues long. V lost 7 bases, J lost 4 bases, and 5 bases stayed unmatched. The specimen was naive CD4+ T cells from blood. The J gene is TRBJ2-7, the V gene TRBV28, with 9 bases fitting TRBD1. This TCR was recovered from a woman younger than 30 with type 1 diabetes. Here the CDR3 reads CASTTGQGYEQYF. CDR3 bases: TGTGCCAGCACTACGGGACAGGGTTACGAGCAGTACTTC.